A selection of T cell receptor beta chains follows, all from one sample in a study of beta chain features in type 1 diabetes. The protocol was immunoSEQ multiplex PCR, while the TCRdb copy is restricted to in-frame clones and leaves out a portion. The data contain about 660,000 clones, about 14% of them singletons. The sequenced sample was naive CD4+ T cells from blood. Receptor source: a man younger than 35 with type 1 diabetes. CDR3s include the opening cysteine and the closing phenylalanine or tryptophan. The D gene is left open where the match is weak. A row's size may be missing; if present it is once, few, many or a size class.

D gene	J gene	clone size	V gene	CDR3 DNA	CDR3 protein
-	TRBJ1-2	-	TRBV6-5	TGTGCCAGCAGGGATTCTGGGGGTCGAGGCTACACCTTC	CASRDSGGRGYTF
-	TRBJ2-2	few	TRBV4-2	TGTGCCAGCAGCCTCGGGACCCTGGGGGAGCTGTTTTTT	CASSLGTLGELFF
-	TRBJ1-5	few	TRBV25-1	TGTGCCAGTAGCGGGGCCACCTACAATCAGCCCCAGCATTTT	CASSGATYNQPQHF
TRBD2	TRBJ2-7	few	TRBV7-3	TGTGCCAGCAGCCCCGGGGGGGCCCACGAGCAGTACTTC	CASSPGGAHEQYF
-	TRBJ2-2	few	TRBV2	TGTGCCAGCGGACAGTTCAACACCGGGGAGCTGTTTTTT	CASGQFNTGELFF
-	TRBJ1-2	-	TRBV27	TGTGCCAGCAGTTTCAACATAGCTAACTATGGCTACACCTTC	CASSFNIANYGYTF
TRBD1	TRBJ2-1	few	TRBV29-1	TGCAGCGGGATGACAGGGCTTTTCTCCTACAATGAGCAGTTCTTC	CSGMTGLFSYNEQFF
TRBD1	TRBJ1-1	few	TRBV23-1	TGCGCCAGCAGTCAATACTGGACCCCCAGGGGGCCCTTCTTT	CASSQYWTPRGPFF
TRBD2	TRBJ2-5	-	TRBV30	TGTGCCTTTGAACTTGGCGGGGGGGAGACCCAGTACTTC	CAFELGGGETQYF
TRBD2	TRBJ2-1	-	TRBV7-9	TGTGCCAGCAGCTTAGCCGGACTAGTACATGAGCAGTTCTTC	CASSLAGLVHEQFF
TRBD2	TRBJ2-7	-	TRBV4-1	TGCGCCAGCAGCCAACCCGGGACTAGCGGGACCTACGAGCAGTACTTC	CASSQPGTSGTYEQYF
-	TRBJ1-2	few	TRBV6-1	TGTGCCAGCAGTGCCGGGGGGAACTATGGCTACACCTTC	CASSAGGNYGYTF
TRBD1	TRBJ1-1	few	TRBV13	TGTGCCAGCAGCTTAGCCGGGACAGACTATGACACTGAAGCTTTCTTT	CASSLAGTDYDTEAFF
-	TRBJ2-4	-	TRBV6-8	TGTGCCACCATTTCCATTCAGTACTTC	CATISIQYF
-	TRBJ2-2	-	TRBV28	TGTGCCAGCAGTTTATTCCCAGGGAACACCGGGGAGCTGTTTTTT	CASSLFPGNTGELFF
-	TRBJ2-3	-	TRBV4-2	TGTGCCAGCAGCCAAGATCGACGGGGTTTCACAGATACGCAGTATTTT	CASSQDRRGFTDTQYF
-	TRBJ1-1	-	TRBV10-3	TGTGCCACGGAAGGACAGATGAACACTGAAGCTTTCTTT	CATEGQMNTEAFF
TRBD2	TRBJ2-7	-	TRBV5-1	TGCGCCAGCAGCCCCTTGTTTAGCGGGGCCTCCTACGAGCAGTACTTC	CASSPLFSGASYEQYF
-	TRBJ1-5	-	TRBV2	TGTGCCAGCAGTGGTAGCAGTAGCAATCAGCCCCAGCATTTT	CASSGSSSNQPQHF
-	TRBJ2-7	few	TRBV2	TGTGCCAGCAGTTTGGAATTCGTAGCCGAGCAGTACTTC	CASSLEFVAEQYF
-	TRBJ2-7	-	TRBV10-3	TGTGCCATCCGGACACAAACAACCTACGAGCAGTACTTC	CAIRTQTTYEQYF
TRBD2	TRBJ2-2	-	TRBV2	TGTGCCAGCAGCCTCCGAGTAGCGGGGGCTTTCGGGGAGCTGTTTTTT	CASSLRVAGAFGELFF
-	TRBJ1-1	-	TRBV7-9	TGTGCCAGCAGCTTAGGCCAGATGAACACTGAAGCTTTCTTT	CASSLGQMNTEAFF
TRBD2	TRBJ2-7	few	TRBV30	TGTGCCGGATCGGGCTCGGGACTAGCTGCGTACGAGCAGTACTTC	CAGSGSGLAAYEQYF
TRBD1	TRBJ1-1	few	TRBV28	TGTGCCAGCAGTTTACAGGGGGGCACTGAAGCTTTCTTT	CASSLQGGTEAFF
-	TRBJ1-1	few	TRBV30	TGTGCCTGGAGCGGCAGTGGCCAAGAAGCTTTCTTT	CAWSGSGQEAFF
TRBD2	TRBJ2-4	-	TRBV2	TGTGCCAGCAACCCTAGCGGGAGAGGGAACATTCAGTACTTC	CASNPSGRGNIQYF
-	TRBJ2-1	few	TRBV5-4	TGTGCCAGCAGCTTGTGGGAGTCCTACAATGAGCAGTTCTTC	CASSLWESYNEQFF
-	TRBJ1-1	few	TRBV29-1	TGCAGCGTTAGACGGACCGGAACTCTGAACACTGAAGCTTTCTTT	CSVRRTGTLNTEAFF
TRBD1	TRBJ1-2	-	TRBV7-9	TGTGCCAGCAGTCGTACACAGGGGAGCTATGGCTACACCTTC	CASSRTQGSYGYTF
TRBD1	TRBJ2-7	few	TRBV7-2	TGTGCCAGCAGCTCGGACAGGGGTTACGAGCAGTACTTC	CASSSDRGYEQYF
-	TRBJ2-7	once	TRBV30	TGTGCCTGGAGTGTTGGGTACGAGCAGTACTTC	CAWSVGYEQYF
TRBD2	TRBJ2-1	few	TRBV5-6	TGTGCCAGCAGCTCCCGGGTGTGGGAGGGATACAATGAGCAGTTCTTC	CASSSRVWEGYNEQFF
-	TRBJ2-7	few	TRBV2	TGTGCCAGCACCCTACAGGGATACGAGCAGTACTTC	CASTLQGYEQYF
TRBD1	TRBJ2-1	few	TRBV4-1	TGCGCCAGCAGCCAGGGGGACAGGGGGGTCTCTGACAATGAGCAGTTCTTC	CASSQGDRGVSDNEQFF
-	TRBJ2-7	-	TRBV29-1	TGCAGCGTTGGGGCCCGGGGGCAGACCTACGAGCAGTACTTC	CSVGARGQTYEQYF
-	TRBJ1-5	few	TRBV15	TGTGCCACCAGCAGGGACTTCAGGGATCAGCCCCAGCATTTT	CATSRDFRDQPQHF